This TCR beta chain is drawn from a study of vaccination effects on CD4 cells after COVID-19. Per germline, CDR1 LGHDT and CDR2 YNNKEL (reference sequence). V lost 4 bases and J 4 bases, leaving 16 bases between the germline ends. The CDR3 extends over 16 amino acids. Method: immunoSEQ multiplex PCR; TCRdb's copy keeps in-frame clones and lacks some. Of more than 65,000 clones listed, around 81% are singletons. Before sequencing took place, the ViraFEST assay used viral peptide pools to expand antigen-specific CD4+ T cells. Having been cultured for 9 to 11 days, the cells underwent CD4+ T cell isolation. Two doses of BNT162b2 or mRNA-1273 vaccine were administered to participants. The authors replaced half the medium with IL-2 medium on days 3 and 7. As for this clone: Its antigen is currently unknown.

The V gene is TRBV3-1 (or the pseudogene TRBV3-2), the J gene TRBJ2-2, with a possible D match to TRBD2 (5 bases). This specimen consisted of CD4+ T cells from PBMCs cultured with HCoV-229E spike peptides, obtained after COVID-19 vaccination. The TCR originated in a human donor who received a COVID-19 vaccine. CDR3 sequence (DNA): TGTGCCAGCAGCCCCCTCGAGGGTTGGGTCACCGGGGAGCTGTTTTTT. Protein: CASSPLEGWVTGELFF.